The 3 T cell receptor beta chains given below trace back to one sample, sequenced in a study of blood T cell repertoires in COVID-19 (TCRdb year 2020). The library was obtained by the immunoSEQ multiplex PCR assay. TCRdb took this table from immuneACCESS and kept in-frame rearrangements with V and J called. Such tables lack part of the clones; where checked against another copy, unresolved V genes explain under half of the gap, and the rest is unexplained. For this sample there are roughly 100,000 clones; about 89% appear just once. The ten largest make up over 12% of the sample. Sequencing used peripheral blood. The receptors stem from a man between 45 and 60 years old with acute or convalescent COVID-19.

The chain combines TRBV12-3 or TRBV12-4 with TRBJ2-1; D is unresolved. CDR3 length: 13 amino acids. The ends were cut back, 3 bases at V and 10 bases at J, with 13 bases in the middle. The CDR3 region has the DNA TGTGCCAGCAGTTTGTCCGGGTCCCAGGAGCAGTTCTTC. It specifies CASSLSGSQEQFF.

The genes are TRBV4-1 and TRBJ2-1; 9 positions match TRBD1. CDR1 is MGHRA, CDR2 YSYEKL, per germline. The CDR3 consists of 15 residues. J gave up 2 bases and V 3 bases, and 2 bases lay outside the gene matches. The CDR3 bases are TGCGCCAGCAGCCAGGGACAGGGAACCTACAATGAGCAGTTCTTC. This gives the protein CASSQGQGTYNEQFF.

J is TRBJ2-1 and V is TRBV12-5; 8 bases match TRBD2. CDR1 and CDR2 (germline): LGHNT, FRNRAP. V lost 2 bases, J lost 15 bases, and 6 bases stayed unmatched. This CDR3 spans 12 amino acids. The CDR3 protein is CASGLTGLGAFF. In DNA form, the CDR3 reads TGTGCTAGTGGTTTGACGGGACTAGGAGCGTTCTTC. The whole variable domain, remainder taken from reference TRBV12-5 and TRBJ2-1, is DARVTQTPRHKVTEMGQEVTMRCQPILGHNTVFWYRQTMMQGLELLAYFRNRAPLDDSGMPKDRFSAEMPDATLATLKIQPSEPRDSAVYFCASGLTGLGAFFGPGTRLTVL.